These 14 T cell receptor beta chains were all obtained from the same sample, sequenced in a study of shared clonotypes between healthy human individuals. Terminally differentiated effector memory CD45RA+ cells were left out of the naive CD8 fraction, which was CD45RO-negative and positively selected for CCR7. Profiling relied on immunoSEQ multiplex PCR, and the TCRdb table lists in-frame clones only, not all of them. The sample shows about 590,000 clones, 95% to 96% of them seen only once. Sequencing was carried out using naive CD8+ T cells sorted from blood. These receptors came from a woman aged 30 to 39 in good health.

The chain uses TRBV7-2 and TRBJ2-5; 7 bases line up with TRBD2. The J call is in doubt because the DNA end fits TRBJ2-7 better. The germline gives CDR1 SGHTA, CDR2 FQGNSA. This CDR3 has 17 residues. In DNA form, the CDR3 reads TGTGCCAGCAGCTTTGAGTCCGAGACTAGCTTTTTCTACGAGCAGTACTTC. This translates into CASSFESETSFFYEQYF.

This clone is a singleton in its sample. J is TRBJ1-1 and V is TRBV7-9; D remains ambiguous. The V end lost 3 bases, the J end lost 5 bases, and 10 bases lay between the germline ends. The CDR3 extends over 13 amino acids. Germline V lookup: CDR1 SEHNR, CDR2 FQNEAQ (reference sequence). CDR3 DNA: TGTGCCAGCAGCTTCCCGGGTAAGACTGAAGCTTTCTTT. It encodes CASSFPGKTEAFF.

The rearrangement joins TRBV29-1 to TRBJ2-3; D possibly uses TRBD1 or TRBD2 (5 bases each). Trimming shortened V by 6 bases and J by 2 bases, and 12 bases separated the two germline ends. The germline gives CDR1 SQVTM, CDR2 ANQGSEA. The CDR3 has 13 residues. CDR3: CSVWDRDTDTQYF. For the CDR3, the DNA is TGCAGCGTGTGGGACCGCGACACAGATACGCAGTATTTT.

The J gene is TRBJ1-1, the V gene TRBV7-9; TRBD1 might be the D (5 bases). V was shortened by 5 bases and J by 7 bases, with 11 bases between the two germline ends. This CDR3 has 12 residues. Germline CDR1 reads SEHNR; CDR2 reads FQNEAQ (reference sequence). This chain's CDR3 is CASSPTGGEAFF. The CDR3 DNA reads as TGTGCCAGCAGCCCAACCGGGGGTGAAGCTTTCTTT.

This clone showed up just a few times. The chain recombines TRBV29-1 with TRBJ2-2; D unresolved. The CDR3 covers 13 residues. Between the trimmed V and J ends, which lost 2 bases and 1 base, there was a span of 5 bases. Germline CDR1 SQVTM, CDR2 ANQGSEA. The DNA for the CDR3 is TGCAGCGTTGAACCGATGAACACCGGGGAGCTGTTTTTT. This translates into CSVEPMNTGELFF.

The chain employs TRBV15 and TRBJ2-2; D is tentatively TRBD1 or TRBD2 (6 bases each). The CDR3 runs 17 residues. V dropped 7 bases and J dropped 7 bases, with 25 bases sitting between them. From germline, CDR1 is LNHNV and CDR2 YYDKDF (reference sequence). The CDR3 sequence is CATNSMESGAQYGELFF. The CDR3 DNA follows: TGTGCCACCAATTCCATGGAGTCGGGGGCGCAATACGGGGAGCTGTTTTTT.

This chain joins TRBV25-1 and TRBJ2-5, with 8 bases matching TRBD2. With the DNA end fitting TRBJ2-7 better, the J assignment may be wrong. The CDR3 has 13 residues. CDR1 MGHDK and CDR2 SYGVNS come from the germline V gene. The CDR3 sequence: CASSESGSGEQYF. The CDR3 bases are TGTGCCAGCAGTGAGAGCGGGAGCGGCGAGCAGTACTTC.

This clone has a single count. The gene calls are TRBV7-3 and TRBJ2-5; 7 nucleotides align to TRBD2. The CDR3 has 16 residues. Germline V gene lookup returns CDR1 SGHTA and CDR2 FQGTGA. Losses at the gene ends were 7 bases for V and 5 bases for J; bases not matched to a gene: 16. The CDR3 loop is CASTQVAGEFYETQYF. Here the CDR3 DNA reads TGTGCCAGCACCCAAGTGGCGGGAGAATTTTACGAGACCCAGTACTTC. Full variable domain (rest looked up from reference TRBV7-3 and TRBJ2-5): GAGVSQTPSNKVTEKGKYVELRCDPISGHTALYWYRQSLGQGPEFLIYFQGTGAADDSGLPNDRFFAVRPEGSVSTLKIQRTERGDSAVYLCASTQVAGEFYETQYFGPGTRLLVL.

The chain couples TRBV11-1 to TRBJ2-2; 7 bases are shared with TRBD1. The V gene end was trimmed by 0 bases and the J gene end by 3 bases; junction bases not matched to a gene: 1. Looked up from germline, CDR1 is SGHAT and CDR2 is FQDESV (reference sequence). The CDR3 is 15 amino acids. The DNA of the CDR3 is TGTGCCAGCAGCTTAGCAGGGGGCGACACCGGGGAGCTGTTTTTT. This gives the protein CASSLAGGDTGELFF.

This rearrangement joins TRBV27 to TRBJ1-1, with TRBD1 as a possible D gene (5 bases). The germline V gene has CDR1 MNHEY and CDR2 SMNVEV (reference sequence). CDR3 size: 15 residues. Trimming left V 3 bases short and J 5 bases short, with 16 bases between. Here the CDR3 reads CASSFLVRGRTEAFF. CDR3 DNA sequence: TGTGCCAGCAGTTTTCTAGTTAGGGGTCGAACTGAAGCTTTCTTT.

CDR3 sequence: CASSYRGRYEQYF. CDR3 bases: TGTGCCAGCAGTTACAGGGGGCGGTACGAGCAGTACTTC. The V gene is TRBV6-5, the J gene TRBJ2-7; 7 nucleotides align to TRBD1. The J segment lost 4 bases and the V segment lost 2 bases, leaving 2 bases of the junction unmatched. This CDR3 spans 13 amino acids. Germline CDR1 and CDR2: MNHEY and SVGAGI.

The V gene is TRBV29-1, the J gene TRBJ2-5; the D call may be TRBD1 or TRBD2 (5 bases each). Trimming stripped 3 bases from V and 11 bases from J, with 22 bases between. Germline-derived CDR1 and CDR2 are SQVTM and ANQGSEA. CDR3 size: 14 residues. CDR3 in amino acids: CSVEALGTEIGQYF. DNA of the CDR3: TGCAGCGTTGAGGCCTTAGGGACGGAGATAGGGCAGTACTTC. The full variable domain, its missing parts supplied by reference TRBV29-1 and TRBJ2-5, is SAVISQKPSRDICQRGTSLTIQCQVDSQVTMMFWYRQQPGQSLTLIATANQGSEATYESGFVIDKFPISRPNLTFSTLTVSNMSPEDSSIYLCSVEALGTEIGQYFGPGTRLLVL.

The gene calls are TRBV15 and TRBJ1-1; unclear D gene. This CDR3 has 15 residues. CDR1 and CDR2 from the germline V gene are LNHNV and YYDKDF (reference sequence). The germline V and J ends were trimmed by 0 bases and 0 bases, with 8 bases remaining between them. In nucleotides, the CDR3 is TGTGCCACCAGCAGAGATCGGGTCATGAACACTGAAGCTTTCTTT. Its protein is CATSRDRVMNTEAFF.

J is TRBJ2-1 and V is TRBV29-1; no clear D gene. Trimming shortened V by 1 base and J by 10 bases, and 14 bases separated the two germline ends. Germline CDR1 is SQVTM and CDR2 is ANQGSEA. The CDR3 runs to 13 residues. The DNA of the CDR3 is TGCAGCGTTGAAGCCTTGGTGGCTCGGGAGCAGTTCTTC. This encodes CSVEALVAREQFF.